These 10 T cell receptor beta chains were all obtained from the same sample, sequenced in a study of blood T cell repertoires in COVID-19 (dated by TCRdb to about 2020). The library was built by means of the immunoSEQ multiplex PCR assay. The table comes from immuneACCESS by way of TCRdb, which keeps in-frame sequences with V and J called. Part of the clones is missing from these tables; in studies checked, under half for an unresolved V gene and the rest for unknown reasons. The sample table lists hundreds of thousands of clones, around 87% of them with a count of one. The ten top clones hold roughly 1.9% of the sample. Sequencing input: peripheral blood. These receptors originate from a woman in her twenties or thirties who had recovered from COVID-19.

V gene TRBV7-2 combines with J gene TRBJ1-2, with D maybe TRBD1 (5 bases). Between the trimmed V and J ends, which lost 3 bases and 8 bases, there was a span of 7 bases. The CDR3 extends over 11 amino acids. Germline values: CDR1 SGHTA, CDR2 FQGNSA. CDR3 coding DNA: TGTGCCAGCAGCTTTTGGGGCGGCTACACCTTC. This encodes CASSFWGGYTF.

This sequence joins TRBV6-5 and TRBJ1-1, with D possibly being TRBD1 (6 bases). With 6 bases removed from V and 7 bases from J, the gap between germline ends came to 18 bases. The CDR3 loop spans 14 amino acids. CDR1 and CDR2 (germline): MNHEY, SVGAGI. The DNA of the CDR3 is TGTGCCAGCAGCCCCGGACAGTATTTTAGTGAAGCTTTCTTT. Translation: CASSPGQYFSEAFF.

The CDR3 coding sequence is TGTGCCTGGAATGAAGCCCCTGAAGCTTTCTTT. Its protein is CAWNEAPEAFF. V and J are TRBV30 and TRBJ1-1; no clear D gene. CDR3 length equals 11 residues. Germline V gene lookup returns CDR1 GTSNPN and CDR2 SVGIG (reference sequence). V lost 4 bases to trimming and J lost 6 bases, with 9 bases between them.

The chain employs TRBV4-2 and TRBJ2-6; TRBD2 might be the D (7 bases). CDR3 size: 18 residues. V was trimmed by 5 bases and J by 2 bases, leaving 19 bases between them. CDR1 and CDR2 from the germline V gene are LGHNA and YNFKEQ. The CDR3 protein is CASSYSFGGPTGANVLTF. CDR3 coding DNA: TGTGCCAGCAGCTATTCTTTCGGGGGGCCAACTGGGGCCAACGTCCTGACTTTC.

The V and J genes are TRBV6-6 and TRBJ1-5, with D possibly being TRBD1 (6 bases). The CDR3 loop spans 13 amino acids. Deletions cut 7 bases from V and 5 bases from J, with 12 bases between. From germline, CDR1 is MNHNY and CDR2 SVGAGI (reference sequence). CDR3 bases: TGTGCCAGCATTCAGGACAGCTATCAGCCCCAGCATTTT. Its protein product is CASIQDSYQPQHF.

A note on this clone: Other DNA sequences from this sample encode an identical CDR3 as well. This chain links TRBV19 with TRBJ1-5, with a tentative D call TRBD1 (5 bases). The CDR3 contains 13 residues. CDR1 and CDR2 from the germline V gene are LNHDA and SQIVND (reference sequence). Trimming removed 3 bases at V and 7 bases at J, with 10 bases between. This CDR3 reads CASSIGGDQPQHF. The CDR3 coding sequence is TGTGCCAGTAGTATCGGGGGGGACCAGCCCCAGCATTTT. The whole variable domain, filled in from reference TRBV19 and TRBJ1-5, reads DGGITQSPKYLFRKEGQNVTLSCEQNLNHDAMYWYRQDPGQGLRLIYYSQIVNDFQKGDIAEGYSVSREKKESFPLTVTSAQKNPTAFYLCASSIGGDQPQHFGDGTRLSIL.

The J gene is TRBJ2-5, the V gene TRBV11-2; D is perhaps TRBD2 (5 bases). The CDR3 totals 14 residues. Per the germline V gene, CDR1 is SGHAT and CDR2 is FQNNGV. Trimming took off 5 bases at V and 5 bases at J, with 15 bases between the two ends. The CDR3 is CASSGHRGVETQYF. Here the CDR3 DNA reads TGTGCCAGCAGCGGCCACCGGGGAGTGGAGACCCAGTACTTC.

The chain joins TRBV19 to TRBJ2-7; 7 bases map to TRBD1. CDR1 and CDR2 (germline): LNHDA, SQIVND (reference sequence). The CDR3 extends over 14 amino acids. V lost 5 bases to trimming and J lost 3 bases; unmatched junction nucleotides: 7. The CDR3, as DNA: TGTGCCAGTAGTCCTCGACAGGGAAACTACGAGCAGTACTTC. This codes for CASSPRQGNYEQYF. The whole variable domain, filled in from reference TRBV19 and TRBJ2-7, reads DGGITQSPKYLFRKEGQNVTLSCEQNLNHDAMYWYRQDPGQGLRLIYYSQIVNDFQKGDIAEGYSVSREKKESFPLTVTSAQKNPTAFYLCASSPRQGNYEQYFGPGTRLTVT.

This rearrangement joins TRBV4-2 to TRBJ2-1; D ambiguous. Trimming removed 0 bases from V and 7 bases from J, with 7 bases in between. The CDR3 runs to 13 residues. Per germline, CDR1 LGHNA and CDR2 YNFKEQ. The CDR3 region has the DNA TGTGCCAGCAGCCAAGAGGCGGCGAATGAGCAGTTCTTC. Translating gives CASSQEAANEQFF.

The V gene is TRBV3-1 (or the pseudogene TRBV3-2), the J gene TRBJ1-3; 7 positions agree with TRBD1. Germline assignment: CDR1 LGHDT and CDR2 YNNKEL (reference sequence). The CDR3 contains 19 residues. With 1 base clipped from V and 0 bases from J, the junction kept 12 bases outside the gene matches. CDR3 loop: CASSQVALGTASSGNTIYF. CDR3 DNA: TGTGCCAGCAGCCAAGTTGCCTTGGGGACAGCGAGCTCTGGAAACACCATATATTTT.